This is a list of T cell receptor beta chains from one sample in a study of blood T cell repertoires in COVID-19. Sequencing was performed with immunoSEQ multiplex PCR; in TCRdb, only in-frame clones are kept and a portion is missing. The sample lists over 250,000 clones, around 86% seen once, with 13% in the top ten. The sample consisted of peripheral blood. The receptor set was obtained from a human donor in a cohort sampled during active COVID-19. The CDR3 runs from the conserved cysteine through the conserved F or W. The D gene is left open where the match is weak. Size is omitted from some rows. Given values are once, few, many or a class for expanded clones.

15 TRBD1 TRBJ1-2 TRBV7-9 NA TGTGCCAGCAGCTTAGTGGGGACAGATAGCTATGGCTACACCTTC CASSLVGTDSYGYTF
16 NA TRBJ1-5 TRBV4-2 NA TGTGCCAGCAGCCAAGAAGGGGCCGGGACACTTAAGCCCCAGCATTTT CASSQEGAGTLKPQHF
13 NA TRBJ1-5 TRBV3-1/TRBV3-2 NA TGTGCCAGCAGCCAAGGACGGGGTCAGCCCCAGCATTTT CASSQGRGQPQHF
14 NA TRBJ2-7 TRBV3-1/TRBV3-2 NA TGTGCCAGCAGCCCCGCAGGACAGACCTACGAGCAGTACTTC CASSPAGQTYEQYF
13 NA TRBJ2-3 TRBV10-2 NA TGCGCCATCAGGAGTCCTAGCACAGATACGCAGTATTTT CAIRSPSTDTQYF
19 TRBD2 TRBJ2-5 TRBV7-9 NA TGTGCCAGCAGCGATAGTGGTCCGGCGGGAGTCCGCCTACAAGAGACCCAGTACTTC CASSDSGPAGVRLQETQYF
12 NA TRBJ2-5 TRBV3-1/TRBV3-2 NA TGTGCCAGCAGCCAAGTAGAGAAGACCCAGTACTTC CASSQVEKTQYF
15 NA TRBJ2-1 TRBV23-1 NA TGCGCCAGCAGTCGCTCTTGGAGCTCCTACAATGAGCAGTTCTTC CASSRSWSSYNEQFF
13 NA TRBJ2-3 TRBV5-1 NA TGCGCCAGCAGCTCCCATCCCACAGATACGCAGTATTTT CASSSHPTDTQYF
14 NA TRBJ1-4 TRBV2 NA TGTGCCAGCAGTGTTCAAGGGGTCGGGGAAAAACTGTTTTTT CASSVQGVGEKLFF
19 NA TRBJ2-2 TRBV19 once TGTGCCAGTAGTACTAGCATGGAGGTGGGCCTGCCAAACCCCGGGGAGCTGTTTTTT CASSTSMEVGLPNPGELFF
16 NA TRBJ2-3 TRBV7-9 NA TGTGCCAGCAGCTTTCTTCTAGGGGCTGGTACAGATACGCAGTATTTT CASSFLLGAGTDTQYF
16 NA TRBJ2-1 TRBV29-1 NA TGCAGCGTTGAAGCTAAGACAGGTAGCTCCTACAATGAGCAGTTCTTC CSVEAKTGSSYNEQFF
15 TRBD1 TRBJ2-7 TRBV7-2 NA TGTGCCAGCAGCTATCGGGACAGGGTGGTCTACGAGCAGTACTTC CASSYRDRVVYEQYF